Listed below are T cell receptor beta chains from one sample, sequenced in a study of cytomegalovirus exposure and HLA in healthy donors. Only in-frame clones appear in the TCRdb table, and some are missing; sequencing was by immunoSEQ multiplex PCR. This table holds more than 100,000 clones, 60% to 85% found once. The sequencing sample was made of PBMCs. These receptors all come from a woman aged 25-40 years in good health and CMV-seropositive. Each CDR3 is given with its conserved first and last residue. The D gene is left open where the match is weak. Size is omitted from some rows. Given values are once, few, many or a class for expanded clones.

clone_size	v_call	j_call	d_call	cdr3_nt	cdr3_aa
NA	TRBV5-6	TRBJ2-7	NA	TGTGCCAGCAGCGGAGAGGGACGGGGGATCTCCTACGAGCAGTACTTC	CASSGEGRGISYEQYF
NA	TRBV18	TRBJ1-5	TRBD1	TGTGCCAGCTCCCTGGAGGGGACAGACGCTCAGCCCCAGCATTTT	CASSLEGTDAQPQHF
NA	TRBV7-6	TRBJ2-7	TRBD2	TGTGCCAGCAGCACCCCCCTAGCGGGGGGCGTCTACGAGCAGTACTTC	CASSTPLAGGVYEQYF
NA	TRBV5-1	TRBJ2-1	TRBD2	TGCGCCAGCAGCTCCATAGCGGGGGGGCCCGGGGAGCAGTTCTTC	CASSSIAGGPGEQFF
NA	TRBV4-3	TRBJ1-6	TRBD1	TGCGCCAGCAGCCAAGGGACAGGGAATTCACCCCTCCACTTT	CASSQGTGNSPLHF
NA	TRBV5-5	TRBJ2-3	TRBD2	TGTGCCAGCAGCTTGGCTGGTTCTCTACGGCGGGGGGCCAGCACAGATACGCAGTATTTT	CASSLAGSLRRGASTDTQYF
NA	TRBV2	TRBJ2-7	NA	TGTGCCAGCAGTTCCGCAGGGGGGATCTCCTACGAGCAGTACTTC	CASSSAGGISYEQYF
once	TRBV28	TRBJ2-2	TRBD2	TGTGCCAGCAGTTTACTAGCGGGGAACACCGGGGAGCTGTTTTTT	CASSLLAGNTGELFF
once	TRBV19	TRBJ2-4	NA	TGTGCCAGTAGTATAGGACGGGGTACTTTAAACATTCAGTACTTC	CASSIGRGTLNIQYF
NA	TRBV19	TRBJ2-2	NA	TGTGCCAGTAGAGGGTCGGGCGGGGGCCGGTGGACCGGGGAGCTGTTTTTT	CASRGSGGGRWTGELFF
NA	TRBV28	TRBJ1-4	NA	TGTGCCAGCAGTTTAAATTTCGGACAGAAGCGATCTAATGAAAAACTGTTTTTT	CASSLNFGQKRSNEKLFF
NA	TRBV5-1	TRBJ2-1	TRBD1	TGCGCCAGCAGCCCGCTCCCGACAGGGGGATACAATGAGCAGTTCTTC	CASSPLPTGGYNEQFF
NA	TRBV15	TRBJ2-3	TRBD1	TGTGCCACCCAGCAGGGGGCGGGAGATACGCAGTATTTT	CATQQGAGDTQYF
NA	TRBV28	TRBJ2-1	TRBD2	TGTGCCAGCAGTTTAATGGCGGGGGGGCTGCTCAATGAGCAGTTCTTC	CASSLMAGGLLNEQFF
NA	TRBV6-1	TRBJ2-1	TRBD1	TGTGCCAGCCGGGGACAGAGCTCCTACAATGAGCAGTTCTTC	CASRGQSSYNEQFF
NA	TRBV5-1	TRBJ1-6	NA	TGCGCCAGCAGCTTGGCATCAGTTGATGACTATAATTCACCCCTCCACTTT	CASSLASVDDYNSPLHF
NA	TRBV27	TRBJ1-2	NA	TGTGCCAGCAGTTCGACAGGTCTCGGGGGCTACACCTTC	CASSSTGLGGYTF
few	TRBV5-1	TRBJ2-3	TRBD2	TGCGCCAGCAGCTTGGGCGGGACTAGCGGCACAGATACGCAGTATTTT	CASSLGGTSGTDTQYF
NA	TRBV30	TRBJ2-7	NA	TGTGCCTGGAGTCGGATCCGGGACAAGGGAAGTTGGACTTACGAGCAGTACTTC	CAWSRIRDKGSWTYEQYF
NA	TRBV5-1	TRBJ1-5	TRBD1	TGCGCCAGCAGCCCGGACAGGGTTAATCAGCCCCAGCATTTT	CASSPDRVNQPQHF
NA	TRBV5-1	TRBJ1-1	TRBD1	TGCGCCAGCAGCTTTAGGCAGGGGGGCACTGAAGCTTTCTTT	CASSFRQGGTEAFF
NA	TRBV28	TRBJ2-5	NA	TGTGCCAGCAGTTTTACCAGGGGCGCGTATGGGGAGACCCAGTACTTC	CASSFTRGAYGETQYF
NA	TRBV7-2	TRBJ2-7	TRBD2	TGTGCCAGCAGCTTGCGGACTAGCGGGGGCGGGGAGCAGTACTTC	CASSLRTSGGGEQYF
NA	TRBV5-1	TRBJ2-5	TRBD1	TGCGCCAGCAGATACAGTCCCGGGACAGGGGGCGCGGAGACCCAGTACTTC	CASRYSPGTGGAETQYF
NA	TRBV28	TRBJ2-1	TRBD1	TGTGCCAGCAGTCGACAGGGGGTTAGATATGAGCAGTTCTTC	CASSRQGVRYEQFF
once	TRBV7-9	TRBJ2-7	TRBD1	TGTGCCAGCAGCCTCGAGGGGGCCCACTCCTACGAGCAGTACTTC	CASSLEGAHSYEQYF
NA	TRBV5-6	TRBJ2-2	NA	TGTGCCAGCAGCTCGGGTCGGACCGGGGAGCTGTTTTTT	CASSSGRTGELFF
NA	TRBV2	TRBJ2-5	TRBD2	TGTGCCAGCGAAACCGGGACTAGCGGGGGGGATTCGGAGACCCAGTACTTC	CASETGTSGGDSETQYF
few	TRBV7-2	TRBJ2-1	NA	TGTGCCAGCAGCCCTAGTGGGAGCTCCTACAATGAGCAGTTCTTC	CASSPSGSSYNEQFF
NA	TRBV12-2	TRBJ1-1	NA	TGTGCAAGTCGCACAGGGTTGGAGACTGAAGCTTTCTTT	CASRTGLETEAFF
NA	TRBV5-1	TRBJ2-7	TRBD2	TGCGCCAGCAGCCAGGGACTAGCGGGTTCCGAGCAGTACTTC	CASSQGLAGSEQYF
NA	TRBV2	TRBJ2-2	TRBD2	TGTGCCAGCAGTAGCGGGGGGGGCGCGGGCACCGGGGAGCTGTTTTTT	CASSSGGGAGTGELFF
NA	TRBV15	TRBJ2-7	NA	TGTGCCACCAGCAGAGTTACGTGGCAGGGGGGATCCTACGAGCAGTACTTC	CATSRVTWQGGSYEQYF
NA	TRBV5-6	TRBJ1-2	NA	TGTGCCAGCAGCTTGTTCGTACTCAGAAGGGGGTACAACTATGGCTACACCTTC	CASSLFVLRRGYNYGYTF
NA	TRBV30	TRBJ2-5	NA	TGTGCCTGGAGAGGGACTGCACAAACCCAGTACTTC	CAWRGTAQTQYF
NA	TRBV4-1	TRBJ2-5	TRBD2	TGCGCCAGCAGCCACCCGGGACTAGCGGGGCGCCAAGAGACCCAGTACTTC	CASSHPGLAGRQETQYF
NA	TRBV5-1	TRBJ2-3	TRBD2	TGCGCCAGCAGCGACTTGACTAGCGGGAGGAGCACAGATACGCAGTATTTT	CASSDLTSGRSTDTQYF
NA	TRBV18	TRBJ1-2	NA	TGTGCCAGCTCACCGCAGGGTGGGGACTATGGCTACACCTTC	CASSPQGGDYGYTF
NA	TRBV28	TRBJ2-1	TRBD2	TGTGCCAGCAGTGCCCCCCCGGGACTAGCGGGGGGATTATCGGACAATGAGCAGTTCTTC	CASSAPPGLAGGLSDNEQFF
NA	TRBV10-3	TRBJ1-6	NA	TGTGCCATCAGGGGACAAGGAAATTCACCCCTCCACTTT	CAIRGQGNSPLHF
NA	TRBV5-1	TRBJ2-3	TRBD1	TGCGCCAGCAGCTTGGATGGGACAGGGTCGGATACGCAGTATTTT	CASSLDGTGSDTQYF
NA	TRBV27	TRBJ1-4	TRBD1	TGTGCCAGCAGTAAGCGACAGGGGGAAGTAGAAAAACTGTTTTTT	CASSKRQGEVEKLFF
NA	TRBV4-1	TRBJ1-1	TRBD1	TGCGCCAGCAGCCAAAAGGAAGGACAGGGGTCCAACACTGAAGCTTTCTTT	CASSQKEGQGSNTEAFF
NA	TRBV6-5	TRBJ1-2	NA	TGTGCCAGCAGTGCGAACAGGGATGGAGGCTACACCTTC	CASSANRDGGYTF
NA	TRBV10-3	TRBJ2-5	NA	TGTGCCATCAGCCCCCTGGGGGGTCGTGAGACCCAGTACTTC	CAISPLGGRETQYF
NA	TRBV5-1	TRBJ2-3	TRBD2	TGCGCCAGCAGCTTGGGGACTAGCGGGGCCCCAACAGATACGCAGTATTTT	CASSLGTSGAPTDTQYF
NA	TRBV27	TRBJ2-2	NA	TGTGCCAGCAGCCCCCGCGGACGGGGGACCGGGGAGCTGTTTTTT	CASSPRGRGTGELFF
few	TRBV25-1	TRBJ1-4	NA	TGTGCCAGCAGCCGAGGGGGTGAAAAACTGTTTTTT	CASSRGGEKLFF
NA	TRBV5-6	TRBJ1-5	NA	TGTGCCAGCAGCCCTGGACAGAATCAGCCCCAGCATTTT	CASSPGQNQPQHF
NA	TRBV5-6	TRBJ2-1	NA	TGTGCCAGCAGCTTGGGAGGAGGTAGCAATGAGCAGTTCTTC	CASSLGGGSNEQFF
NA	TRBV7-3	TRBJ2-5	NA	TGTGCCAGCAGCTTACTCGGGGGAGAGACCCAGTACTTC	CASSLLGGETQYF
NA	TRBV4-1	TRBJ1-2	NA	TGCGCCAGCAGCCAAGTCGTCCGCGTGACTGACTATGGCTACACCTTC	CASSQVVRVTDYGYTF
NA	TRBV21-1	TRBJ2-5	NA	TGTGCCAGCAGCAAAGACCCGGGGTGGGAGACCCAGTACTTC	CASSKDPGWETQYF
NA	TRBV30	TRBJ2-5	NA	TGTGCCTGGATACGCGTCGGTAGAAGTGTGTGGGAGACCCAGTACTTC	CAWIRVGRSVWETQYF
NA	TRBV9	TRBJ2-2	NA	TGTGCCAGCAGCCCCCCTATTGGGAACACCGGGGAGCTGTTTTTT	CASSPPIGNTGELFF